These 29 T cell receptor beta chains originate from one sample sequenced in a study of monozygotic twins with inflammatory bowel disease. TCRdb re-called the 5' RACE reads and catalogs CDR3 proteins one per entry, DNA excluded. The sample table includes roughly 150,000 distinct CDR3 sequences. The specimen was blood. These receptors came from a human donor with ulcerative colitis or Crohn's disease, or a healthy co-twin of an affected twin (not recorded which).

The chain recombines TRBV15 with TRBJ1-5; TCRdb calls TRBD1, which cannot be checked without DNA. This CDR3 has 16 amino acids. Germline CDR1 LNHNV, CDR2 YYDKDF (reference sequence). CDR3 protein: CATSSDLGQGEVAQHF.

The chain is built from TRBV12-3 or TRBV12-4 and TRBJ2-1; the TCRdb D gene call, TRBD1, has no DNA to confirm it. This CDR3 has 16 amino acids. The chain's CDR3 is CASTGGAESSYNEQFF.

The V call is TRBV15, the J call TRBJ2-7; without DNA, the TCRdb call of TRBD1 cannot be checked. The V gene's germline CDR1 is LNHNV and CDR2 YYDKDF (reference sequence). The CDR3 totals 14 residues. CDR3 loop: CATSWDRVEGEQYF.

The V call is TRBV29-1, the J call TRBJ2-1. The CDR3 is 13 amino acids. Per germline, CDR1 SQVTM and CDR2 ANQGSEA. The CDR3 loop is CSVVVLNYNEQFF.

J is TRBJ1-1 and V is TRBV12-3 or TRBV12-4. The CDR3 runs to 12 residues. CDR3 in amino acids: CASTNRNTEAFF.

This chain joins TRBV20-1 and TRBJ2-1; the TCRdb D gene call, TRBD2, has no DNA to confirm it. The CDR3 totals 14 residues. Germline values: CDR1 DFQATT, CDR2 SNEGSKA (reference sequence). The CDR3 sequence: CSAGGLAVYNEQFF.

CDR3: CASSLGTGSGNTIYF. The genes are TRBV7-2 and TRBJ1-3; the TRBD1 assignment by TCRdb is unverifiable without DNA. The germline CDR1 and CDR2 sequences are SGHTA and FQGNSA. The CDR3 extends over 15 amino acids.

The CDR3 reads CASSIWGASGENEQFF. The V call is TRBV19, the J call TRBJ2-1; TCRdb indicates TRBD2, and absent DNA this call remains unverified. CDR3 size: 16 residues. Germline CDR1 and CDR2: LNHDA and SQIVND (reference sequence).

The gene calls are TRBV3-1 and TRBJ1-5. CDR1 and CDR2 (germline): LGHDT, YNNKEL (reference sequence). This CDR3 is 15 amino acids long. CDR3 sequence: CASSPGRYSNQPQHF. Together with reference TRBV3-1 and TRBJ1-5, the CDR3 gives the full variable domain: DTAVSQTPKYLVTQMGNDKSIKCEQNLGHDTMYWYKQDSKKFLKIMFSYNNKELIINETVPNRFSPKSPDKAHLNLHINSLELGDSAVYFCASSPGRYSNQPQHFGDGTRLSIL.

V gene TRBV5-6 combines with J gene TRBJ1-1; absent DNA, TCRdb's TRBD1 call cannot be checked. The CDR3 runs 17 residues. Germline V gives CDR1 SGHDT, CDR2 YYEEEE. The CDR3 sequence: CASSQPGQGKDGTEAFF. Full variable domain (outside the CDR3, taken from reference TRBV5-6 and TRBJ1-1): DAGVTQSPTHLIKTRGQQVTLRCSPKSGHDTVSWYQQALGQGPQFIFQYYEEEERQRGNFPDRFSGHQFPNYSSELNVNALLLGDSALYLCASSQPGQGKDGTEAFFGQGTRLTVV.

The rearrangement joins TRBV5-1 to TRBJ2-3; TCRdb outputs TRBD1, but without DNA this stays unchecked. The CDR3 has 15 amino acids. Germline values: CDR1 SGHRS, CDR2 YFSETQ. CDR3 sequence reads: CASSLAQGGQDTQYF.

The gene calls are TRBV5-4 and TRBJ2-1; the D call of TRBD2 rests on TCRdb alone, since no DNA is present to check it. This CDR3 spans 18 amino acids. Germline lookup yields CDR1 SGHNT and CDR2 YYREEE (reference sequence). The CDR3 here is CASSLGGLAFGSYNEQFF.

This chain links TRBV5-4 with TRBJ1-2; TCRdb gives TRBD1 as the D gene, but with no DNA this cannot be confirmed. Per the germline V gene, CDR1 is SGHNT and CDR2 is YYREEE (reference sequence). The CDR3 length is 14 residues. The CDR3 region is CASSLGIGNYGYTF.

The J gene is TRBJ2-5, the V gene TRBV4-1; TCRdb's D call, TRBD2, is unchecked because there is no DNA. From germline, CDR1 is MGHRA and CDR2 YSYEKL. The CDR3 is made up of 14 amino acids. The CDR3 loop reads CASSQVAGVETQYF.

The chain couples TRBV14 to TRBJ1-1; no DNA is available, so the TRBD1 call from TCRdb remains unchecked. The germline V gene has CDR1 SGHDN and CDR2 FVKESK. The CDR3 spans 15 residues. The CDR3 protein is CASSQDLQGKTEAFF.

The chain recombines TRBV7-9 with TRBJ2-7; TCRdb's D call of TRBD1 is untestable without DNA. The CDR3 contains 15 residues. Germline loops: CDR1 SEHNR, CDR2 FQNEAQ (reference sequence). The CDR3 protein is CASSLALTPRAEQYF. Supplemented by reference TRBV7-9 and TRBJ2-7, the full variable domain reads DTGVSQNPRHKITKRGQNVTFRCDPISEHNRLYWYRQTLGQGPEFLTYFQNEAQLEKSRLLSDRFSAERPKGSFSTLEIQRTEQGDSAMYLCASSLALTPRAEQYFGPGTRLTVT.

CDR3 sequence: CATTPRTGRGGTDTQYF. The rearrangement links TRBV28 to TRBJ2-3; TCRdb's assignment of TRBD1 cannot be checked, as there is no DNA. The CDR3 contains 17 residues. The germline V gene has CDR1 MDHEN and CDR2 SYDVKM.

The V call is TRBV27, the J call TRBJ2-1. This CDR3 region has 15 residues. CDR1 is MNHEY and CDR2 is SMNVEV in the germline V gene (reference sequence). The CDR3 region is CASSPYLGFNNEQFF.

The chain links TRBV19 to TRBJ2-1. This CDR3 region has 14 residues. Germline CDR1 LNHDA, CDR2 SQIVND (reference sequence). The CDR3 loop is CASNLRLGNNEQFF.

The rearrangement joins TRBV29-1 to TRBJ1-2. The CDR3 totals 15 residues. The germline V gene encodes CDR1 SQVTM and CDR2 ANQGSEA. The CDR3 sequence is CSVEGQRVGKNGYTF.

CDR3 region: CASSVYRTWNTEAFF. This sequence joins TRBV5-6 and TRBJ1-1. Germline CDR1 is SGHDT and CDR2 is YYEEEE. The CDR3 covers 15 residues.

The CDR3 loop reads CSARPGSGANVLTF. The chain is built from TRBV20-1 and TRBJ2-6. Per the germline V gene, CDR1 is DFQATT and CDR2 is SNEGSKA (reference sequence). This CDR3 has 14 amino acids.

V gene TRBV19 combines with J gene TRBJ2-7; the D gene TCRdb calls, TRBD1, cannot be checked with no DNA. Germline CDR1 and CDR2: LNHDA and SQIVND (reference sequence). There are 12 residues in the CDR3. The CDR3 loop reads CASIGTGDEQYF.

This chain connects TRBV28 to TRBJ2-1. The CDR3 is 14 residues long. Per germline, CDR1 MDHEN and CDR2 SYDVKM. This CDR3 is CASSTADLYNEQFF.

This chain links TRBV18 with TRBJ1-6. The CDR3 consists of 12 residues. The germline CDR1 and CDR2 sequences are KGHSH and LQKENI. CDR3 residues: CASSPPNSPLHF.

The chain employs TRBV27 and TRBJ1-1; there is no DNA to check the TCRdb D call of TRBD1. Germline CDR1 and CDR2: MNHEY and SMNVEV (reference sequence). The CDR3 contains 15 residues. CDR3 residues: CASSLRGVVFTEAFF.

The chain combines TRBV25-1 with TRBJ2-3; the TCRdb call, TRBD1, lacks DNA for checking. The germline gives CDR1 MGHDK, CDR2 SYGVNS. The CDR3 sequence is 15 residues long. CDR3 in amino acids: CASSETGSGADTQYF.

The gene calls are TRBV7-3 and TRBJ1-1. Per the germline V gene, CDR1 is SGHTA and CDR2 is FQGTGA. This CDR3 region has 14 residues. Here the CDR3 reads CASSLTHSNTEAFF.

CDR3 sequence: CASSLASGDYNEQFF. This rearrangement joins TRBV5-1 to TRBJ2-1; no DNA is available, so the TRBD2 call from TCRdb remains unchecked. CDR1 and CDR2 (germline): SGHRS, YFSETQ. The CDR3 contains 15 residues.